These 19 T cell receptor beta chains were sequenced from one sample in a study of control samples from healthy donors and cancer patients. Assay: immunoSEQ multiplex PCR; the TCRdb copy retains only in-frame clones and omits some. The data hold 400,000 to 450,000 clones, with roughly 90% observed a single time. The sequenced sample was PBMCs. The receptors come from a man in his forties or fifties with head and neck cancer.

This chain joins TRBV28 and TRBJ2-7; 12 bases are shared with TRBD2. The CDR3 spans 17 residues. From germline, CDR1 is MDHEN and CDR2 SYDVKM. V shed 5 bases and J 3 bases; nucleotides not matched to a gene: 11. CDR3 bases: TGTGCCAGCAGTCCCGGACTAGCGGGAAACTCTGTCTACGAGCAGTACTTC. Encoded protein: CASSPGLAGNSVYEQYF. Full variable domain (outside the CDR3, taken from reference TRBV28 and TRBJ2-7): DVKVTQSSRYLVKRTGEKVFLECVQDMDHENMFWYRQDPGLGLRLIYFSYDVKMKEKGDIPEGYSVSREKKERFSLILESASTNQTSMYLCASSPGLAGNSVYEQYFGPGTRLTVT.

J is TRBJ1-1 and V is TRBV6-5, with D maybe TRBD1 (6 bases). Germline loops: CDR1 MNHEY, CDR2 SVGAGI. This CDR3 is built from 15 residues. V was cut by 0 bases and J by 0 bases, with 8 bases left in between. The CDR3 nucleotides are TGTGCCAGCAGTTACTCGAACAGGGTGAACACTGAAGCTTTCTTT. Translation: CASSYSNRVNTEAFF.

The CDR3 here is CASSYRGPGELFF. In DNA form, the CDR3 reads TGTGCCAGCAGTTACAGGGGACCCGGGGAGCTGTTTTTT. The rearrangement links TRBV6-5 to TRBJ2-2; D is tentatively TRBD1 or TRBD2 (5 bases each). The CDR3 extends over 13 amino acids. Trimming pared 2 bases from V and 6 bases from J, leaving 7 bases between. Germline CDR1 and CDR2: MNHEY and SVGAGI.

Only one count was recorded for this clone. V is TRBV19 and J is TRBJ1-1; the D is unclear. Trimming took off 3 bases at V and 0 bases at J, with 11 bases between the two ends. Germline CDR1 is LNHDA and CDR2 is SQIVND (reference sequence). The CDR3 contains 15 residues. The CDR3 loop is CASSIMYGMNTEAFF. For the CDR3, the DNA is TGTGCCAGTAGTATTATGTACGGAATGAACACTGAAGCTTTCTTT. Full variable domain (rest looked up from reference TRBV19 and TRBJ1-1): DGGITQSPKYLFRKEGQNVTLSCEQNLNHDAMYWYRQDPGQGLRLIYYSQIVNDFQKGDIAEGYSVSREKKESFPLTVTSAQKNPTAFYLCASSIMYGMNTEAFFGQGTRLTVV.

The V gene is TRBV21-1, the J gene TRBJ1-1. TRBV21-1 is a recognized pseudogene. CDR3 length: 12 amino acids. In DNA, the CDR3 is TGTGCCAGCAGCCCAGGAGGGACACGCGCTTTCTTT. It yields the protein CASSPGGTRAFF.

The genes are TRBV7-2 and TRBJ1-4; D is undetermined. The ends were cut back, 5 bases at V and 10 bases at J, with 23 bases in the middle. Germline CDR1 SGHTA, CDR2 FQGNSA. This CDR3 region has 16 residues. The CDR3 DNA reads TGTGCCAGCAGCCCGACGTCGGGCCCTGAGGGAGGAAAACTGTTTTTT. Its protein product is CASSPTSGPEGGKLFF.

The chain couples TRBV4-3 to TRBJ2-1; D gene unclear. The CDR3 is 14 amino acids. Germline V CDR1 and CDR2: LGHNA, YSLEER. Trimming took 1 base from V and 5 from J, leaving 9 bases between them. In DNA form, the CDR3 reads TGCGCCAGCAGCCAAGCACAGCTCAACAATGAGCAGTTCTTC. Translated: CASSQAQLNNEQFF.

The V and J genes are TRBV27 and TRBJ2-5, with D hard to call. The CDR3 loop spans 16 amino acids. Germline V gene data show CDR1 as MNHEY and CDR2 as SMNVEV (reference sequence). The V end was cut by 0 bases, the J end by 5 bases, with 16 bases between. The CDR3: CASSLSIFSQYETQYF. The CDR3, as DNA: TGTGCCAGCAGTTTATCGATATTTTCACAGTACGAGACCCAGTACTTC.

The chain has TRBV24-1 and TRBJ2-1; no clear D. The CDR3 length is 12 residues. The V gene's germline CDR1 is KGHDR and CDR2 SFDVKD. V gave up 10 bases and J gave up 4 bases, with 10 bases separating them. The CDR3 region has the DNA TGTGCCACGCGAGGAGCTTACAATGAGCAGTTCTTC. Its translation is CATRGAYNEQFF.

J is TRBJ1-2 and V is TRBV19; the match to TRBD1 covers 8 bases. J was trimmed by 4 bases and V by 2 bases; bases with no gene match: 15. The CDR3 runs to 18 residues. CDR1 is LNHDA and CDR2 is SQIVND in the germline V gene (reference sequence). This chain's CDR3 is CASSIMGTGTLTSYGYTF. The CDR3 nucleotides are TGTGCCAGTAGTATAATGGGGACAGGCACACTCACCTCCTATGGCTACACCTTC.

Here the CDR3 DNA reads TGTGCCAGCACCCAGACAGCGAACACTGAAGCTTTCTTT. Protein product: CASTQTANTEAFF. V gene TRBV6-5 combines with J gene TRBJ1-1; maybe TRBD1 (5 bases). The CDR3 runs 13 residues. V was shortened by 7 bases and J by 1 base, with 10 bases between the two germline ends. Germline CDR1 reads MNHEY; CDR2 reads SVGAGI.

DNA of the CDR3: TGTGCCAGTAGTATTTTGTCCCCCAGGGGGCACGGGGAGCAGTTCTTC. It is translated as CASSILSPRGHGEQFF. The chain employs TRBV19 and TRBJ2-1; 8 bases line up with TRBD1. V shed 3 bases, J shed 10 bases, and the junction held 14 bases outside the gene matches. Germline V gene sequence: CDR1 LNHDA, CDR2 SQIVND (reference sequence). The CDR3 runs 16 residues.

The CDR3 coding sequence is TGTGCCAGCGGAAGGGTCACCGGGGAGCTGTTTTTT. Translated, it gives CASGRVTGELFF. V usage is TRBV27 and J usage is TRBJ2-2; D unclear. CDR1 and CDR2 from the germline V gene are MNHEY and SMNVEV (reference sequence). The CDR3 has 12 residues. V shed 8 bases and J shed 4 bases, with 8 bases lying between them.

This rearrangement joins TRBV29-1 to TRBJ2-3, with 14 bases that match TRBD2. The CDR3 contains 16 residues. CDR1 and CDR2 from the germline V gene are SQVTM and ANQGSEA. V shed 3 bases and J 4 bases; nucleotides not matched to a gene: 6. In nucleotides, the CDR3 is TGCAGCGTTGACGGGGCGGGACTAGCGGGAGCAGATACGCAGTATTTT. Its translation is CSVDGAGLAGADTQYF.

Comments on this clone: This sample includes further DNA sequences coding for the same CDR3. The CDR3 here is CATSRDIYGGYTEAFF. CDR3 coding DNA: TGTGCCACCAGCAGAGATATCTACGGGGGGTACACTGAAGCTTTCTTT. The chain joins TRBV15 to TRBJ1-1; a possible D gene is TRBD1 (5 bases). Per germline, CDR1 LNHNV and CDR2 YYDKDF (reference sequence). V was trimmed by 0 bases and J by 3 bases, leaving 14 bases between them. The CDR3 spans 16 residues.

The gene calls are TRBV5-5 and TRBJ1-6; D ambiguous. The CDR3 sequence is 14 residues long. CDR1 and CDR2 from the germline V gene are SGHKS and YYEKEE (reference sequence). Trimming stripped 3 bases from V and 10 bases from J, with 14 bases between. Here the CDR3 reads CASSYEQWGSPLHF. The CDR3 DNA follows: TGTGCCAGCAGCTACGAACAATGGGGATCACCCCTCCACTTT.

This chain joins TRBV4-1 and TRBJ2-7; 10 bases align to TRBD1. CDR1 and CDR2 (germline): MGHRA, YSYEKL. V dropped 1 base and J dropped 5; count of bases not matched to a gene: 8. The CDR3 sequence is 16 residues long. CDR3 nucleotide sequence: TGCGCCAGCAGCCAAGGGACAGGGGGATCTTTCGACGAGCAGTACTTC. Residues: CASSQGTGGSFDEQYF.

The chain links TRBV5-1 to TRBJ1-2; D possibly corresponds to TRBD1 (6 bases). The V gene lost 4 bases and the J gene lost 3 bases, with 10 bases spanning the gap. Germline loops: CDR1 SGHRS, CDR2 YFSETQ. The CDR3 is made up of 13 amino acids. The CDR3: CASSAGVDYGYTF. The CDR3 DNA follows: TGCGCCAGCAGCGCAGGGGTGGACTATGGCTACACCTTC.

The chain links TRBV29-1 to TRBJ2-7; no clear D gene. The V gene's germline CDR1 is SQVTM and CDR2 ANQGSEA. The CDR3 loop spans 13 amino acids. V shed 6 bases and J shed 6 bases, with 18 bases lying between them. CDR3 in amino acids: CSVNLLVTGEQYF. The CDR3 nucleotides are TGCAGCGTAAATCTGCTAGTCACGGGCGAGCAGTACTTC.